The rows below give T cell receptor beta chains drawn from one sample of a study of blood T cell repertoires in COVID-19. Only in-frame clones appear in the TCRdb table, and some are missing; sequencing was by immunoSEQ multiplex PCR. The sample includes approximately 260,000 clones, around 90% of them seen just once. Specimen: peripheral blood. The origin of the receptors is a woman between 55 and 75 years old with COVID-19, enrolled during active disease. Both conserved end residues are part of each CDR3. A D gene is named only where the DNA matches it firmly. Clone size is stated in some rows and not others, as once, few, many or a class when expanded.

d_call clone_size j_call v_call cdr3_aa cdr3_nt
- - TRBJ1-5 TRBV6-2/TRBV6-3 CASSYTQGNSNQPQHF TGTGCCAGCAGTTACACCCAGGGAAATAGCAATCAGCCCCAGCATTTT
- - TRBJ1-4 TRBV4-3 CASSSRRAGRSNEKLFF TGCGCCAGCAGCTCAAGGAGGGCAGGGCGGTCTAATGAAAAACTGTTTTTT
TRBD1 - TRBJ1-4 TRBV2 CASRDRRSTNEKLFF TGTGCCAGCCGGGACAGAAGATCAACTAATGAAAAACTGTTTTTT
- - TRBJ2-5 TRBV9 CASSIYGTIQETQYF TGTGCCAGCAGCATCTACGGGACAATCCAAGAGACCCAGTACTTC
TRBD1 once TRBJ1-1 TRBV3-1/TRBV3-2 CASSPRSRDRVNTEAFF TGTGCCAGCAGCCCCAGAAGTCGGGACAGGGTAAACACTGAAGCTTTCTTT
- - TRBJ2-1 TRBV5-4 CASSRARNEQFF TGTGCCAGCAGCCGAGCGAGAAATGAGCAGTTCTTC
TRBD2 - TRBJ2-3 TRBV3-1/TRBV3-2 CASSLRTSGPQDTQYF TGTGCCAGCAGCCTACGGACTAGCGGGCCCCAAGATACGCAGTATTTT
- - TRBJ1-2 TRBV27 CASSLSNSNYGYTF TGTGCCAGCAGTTTATCGAACAGCAACTATGGCTACACCTTC
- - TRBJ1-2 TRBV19 CASATTAVYGYTF TGTGCCAGCGCCACGACAGCCGTCTATGGCTACACCTTC
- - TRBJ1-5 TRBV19 CASSNEGGTGNQPQHF TGTGCCAGCAGTAACGAGGGGGGGACGGGCAATCAGCCCCAGCATTTT
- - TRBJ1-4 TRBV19 CASSALQGSGEKLFF TGTGCCAGTAGCGCCCTTCAGGGGTCGGGTGAAAAACTGTTTTTT
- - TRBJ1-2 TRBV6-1 CASSEEVYGYTF TGTGCCAGCAGTGAGGAGGTCTATGGCTACACCTTC
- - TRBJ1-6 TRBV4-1 CASSQDTWGGNSPLHF TGCGCCAGCAGCCAAGACACGTGGGGGGGTAATTCACCCCTCCACTTT
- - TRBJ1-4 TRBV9 CASSVTPRGKLFF TGTGCCAGCAGCGTCACGCCCCGCGGAAAACTGTTTTTT
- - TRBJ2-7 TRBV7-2 CASSLLPYEQYF TGTGCCAGCAGCCTCCTCCCTTACGAGCAGTACTTC
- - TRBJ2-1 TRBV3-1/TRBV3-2 CASSLPRPPDYNEQFF TGTGCCAGCAGCCTCCCCCGCCCTCCAGACTACAATGAGCAGTTCTTC
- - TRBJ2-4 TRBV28 CASSLGGLVKNIQYF TGTGCCAGCAGTTTAGGTGGGCTGGTCAAAAACATTCAGTACTTC
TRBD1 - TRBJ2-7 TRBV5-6 CASSLRGTGAYEQYF TGTGCCAGCAGCTTGAGGGGGACAGGGGCCTACGAGCAGTACTTC
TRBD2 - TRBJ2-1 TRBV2 CASTSLAGSYNEQFF TGTGCCAGCACCAGCCTAGCGGGATCCTACAATGAGCAGTTCTTC
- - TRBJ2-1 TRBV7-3 CASSLRRSLYNEQFF TGTGCCAGCAGCTTAAGACGGAGTCTATACAATGAGCAGTTCTTC
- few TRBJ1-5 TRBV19 CASSSSRAGNQPQHF TGTGCCAGTAGTTCCTCGCGGGCTGGCAATCAGCCCCAGCATTTT
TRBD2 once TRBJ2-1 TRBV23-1 CASSPPPGGNEQFF TGCGCCAGCAGTCCCCCCCCGGGGGGGAATGAGCAGTTCTTC
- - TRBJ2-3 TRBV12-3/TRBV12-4 CASSLAGVAQYF TGTGCCAGCAGTTTAGCGGGAGTTGCGCAGTATTTT
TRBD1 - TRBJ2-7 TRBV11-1 CASSSTGVSYEQYF TGTGCCAGCAGCTCCACAGGGGTCAGCTACGAGCAGTACTTC
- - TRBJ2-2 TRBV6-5 CASKTTNTGELFF TGTGCCAGCAAAACCACTAACACCGGGGAGCTGTTTTTT
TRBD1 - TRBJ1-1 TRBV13 CASSLRTGFMNTEAFF TGTGCCAGCAGCTTGAGGACAGGGTTTATGAACACTGAAGCTTTCTTT
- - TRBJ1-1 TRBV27 CASSSRGFGTEAFF TGTGCCAGCAGTTCTAGGGGGTTTGGCACTGAAGCTTTCTTT
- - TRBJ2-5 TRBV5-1 CASSFSPTGGGQETQYF TGCGCCAGCAGTTTTTCTCCGACAGGTGGTGGGCAAGAGACCCAGTACTTC
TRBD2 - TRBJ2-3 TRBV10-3 CAISAGGPTDTQYF TGTGCCATCAGTGCGGGGGGGCCGACAGATACGCAGTATTTT
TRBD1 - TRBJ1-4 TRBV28 CASSKGAQGEKLFF TGTGCCAGCAGTAAGGGGGCGCAGGGTGAAAAACTGTTTTTT
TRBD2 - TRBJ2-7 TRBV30 CAWSPKRGGNYEQYF TGTGCCTGGAGTCCAAAACGGGGGGGGAACTACGAGCAGTACTTC
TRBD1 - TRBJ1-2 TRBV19 CASTPDRSYGYTF TGTGCCAGTACCCCGGACAGGTCCTATGGCTACACCTTC
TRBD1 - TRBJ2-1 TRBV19 CASIPGGAGRSYNEQFF TGTGCCAGTATTCCAGGGGGCGCGGGCCGCTCCTACAATGAGCAGTTCTTC
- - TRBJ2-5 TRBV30 CAWSVTRETQYF TGTGCCTGGAGTGTAACTCGGGAGACCCAGTACTTC
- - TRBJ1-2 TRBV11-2 CASSLEGGVTGYTF TGTGCCAGCAGCTTAGAAGGGGGGGTTACGGGCTACACCTTC
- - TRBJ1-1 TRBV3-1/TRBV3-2 CASSQAGWNTEAFF TGTGCCAGCAGCCAGGCAGGGTGGAACACTGAAGCTTTCTTT
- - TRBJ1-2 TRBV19 CASSPFNSKNYGYTF TGTGCCAGTAGCCCCTTCAACTCCAAGAACTATGGCTACACCTTC
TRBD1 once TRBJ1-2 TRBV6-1 CASSESGTGAGTGLGYTF TGTGCCAGCAGTGAAAGCGGGACAGGGGCCGGGACGGGATTAGGCTACACCTTC
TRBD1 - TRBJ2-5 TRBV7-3 CASSPTGTGETQYF TGTGCCAGCAGCCCAACCGGGACAGGAGAGACCCAGTACTTC
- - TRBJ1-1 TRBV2 CASSESELATGTEAFF TGTGCCAGCAGTGAGAGTGAACTCGCGACGGGCACTGAAGCTTTCTTT
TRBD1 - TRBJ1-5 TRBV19 CASSIDRRGPFQPQHF TGTGCCAGTAGTATAGATAGAAGGGGGCCTTTTCAGCCCCAGCATTTT
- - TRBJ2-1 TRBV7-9 CASSTPGHPLYNEQFF TGTGCCAGCAGCACTCCGGGACACCCTTTGTACAATGAGCAGTTCTTC
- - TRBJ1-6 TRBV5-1 CASTAPTTSPLHF TGCGCCAGCACCGCACCTACTACGTCACCCCTCCACTTT
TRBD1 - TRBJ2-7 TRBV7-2 CASSPGQGPYEQYF TGTGCCAGCAGCCCTGGACAGGGCCCCTACGAGCAGTACTTC
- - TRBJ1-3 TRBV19 CASSMWQINSGNTIYF TGTGCCAGTAGTATGTGGCAGATAAACTCTGGAAACACCATATATTTT
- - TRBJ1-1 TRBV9 CASSVNRNTEAFF TGTGCCAGCAGCGTAAACAGGAACACTGAAGCTTTCTTT
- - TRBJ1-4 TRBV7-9 CASSFNSGHANEKLFF TGTGCCAGCAGCTTTAACTCAGGGCACGCTAATGAAAAACTGTTTTTT
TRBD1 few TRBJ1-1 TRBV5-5 CASSFGLGQGNTEAFF TGTGCCAGCAGCTTTGGTTTGGGACAGGGTAACACTGAAGCTTTCTTT
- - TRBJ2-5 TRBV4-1 CASSQWLQETQYF TGCGCCAGCAGCCAATGGCTCCAAGAGACCCAGTACTTC
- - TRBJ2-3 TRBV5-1 CASSLVDSTDTQYF TGCGCCAGCAGCTTAGTGGACAGTACAGATACGCAGTATTTT
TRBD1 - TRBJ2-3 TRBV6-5 CASSYQQGADTQYF TGTGCCAGCAGTTACCAACAGGGGGCAGATACGCAGTATTTT
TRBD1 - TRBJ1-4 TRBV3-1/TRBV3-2 CASSRGTGGSNEKLFF TGTGCCAGCAGCAGGGGGACAGGGGGCTCTAATGAAAAACTGTTTTTT
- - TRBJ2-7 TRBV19 CASSIDYRGTYEQYF TGTGCCAGTAGTATAGATTACCGAGGAACCTACGAGCAGTACTTC
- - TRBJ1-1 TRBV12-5 CASGLQVGIRPPGTTTEAFF TGTGCTAGTGGTTTGCAAGTCGGAATAAGGCCACCCGGGACAACGACTGAAGCTTTCTTT
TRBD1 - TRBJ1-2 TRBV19 CASSILRQGARGLDGYTF TGTGCCAGTAGTATTCTGAGACAGGGGGCCCGAGGGTTAGATGGCTACACCTTC